The 16 T cell receptor beta chains below all came from one sample that was sequenced in a study of CD8 T cells in Susac syndrome. The RNA, about 0.45 to 1 ug, was put through reverse transcription using random hexamers. TCRdb called the immunoSEQ multiplex PCR reads again in MiXCR, with one record for every CDR3 protein. Of roughly 190,000 distinct CDR3 sequences detected, about 95% appear once; the ten largest clones hold less than 0.12%. The sample taken for sequencing was CD4+ T cells from PBMCs. The receptors shown here come from a human donor in good health.

V and J are TRBV6-2 or TRBV6-3 and TRBJ2-1; D is undetermined. V was shortened by 0 bases and J by 6 bases, with 3 bases between the two germline ends. This CDR3 comprises 12 residues. Germline CDR1 and CDR2: MNHEY and SVGEGT. The CDR3 DNA reads TGTGCCAGCAGTTACTCATTCAATGAGCAGTTCTTC. The encoded protein is CASSYSFNEQFF.

The sample holds one count of this clonotype. This chain joins TRBV14 and TRBJ2-7; weak D call: TRBD1 (5 bases). The CDR3 covers 15 residues. Germline V lookup: CDR1 SGHDN, CDR2 FVKESK. V was cut by 3 bases and J by 0 bases, with 12 bases left in between. CDR3 sequence (DNA): TGTGCCAGCAGCCAGGGTGCAGGGTTCTCCTACGAGCAGTACTTC. Translation: CASSQGAGFSYEQYF. The full variable domain, with the rest looked up from reference TRBV14 and TRBJ2-7, is EAGVTQFPSHSVIEKGQTVTLRCDPISGHDNLYWYRRVMGKEIKFLLHFVKESKQDESGMPNNRFLAERTGGTYSTLKVQPAELEDSGVYFCASSQGAGFSYEQYFGPGTRLTVT.

In its sample, this clonotype was seen once. CDR3 coding DNA: TGCAGTGCTGCTGAAGAAGGGGAGCTGTTTTTT. Its translation is CSAAEEGELFF. The V call is TRBV20-1, the J call TRBJ2-2; D not resolved. This CDR3 is 11 amino acids long. Deletions cut 5 bases from V and 8 bases from J, with 9 bases between. CDR1 is DFQATT and CDR2 is SNEGSKA in the germline V gene (reference sequence).

The chain combines TRBV7-2 with TRBJ2-1; 7 bases are a match to TRBD1. Germline CDR1 and CDR2: SGHTA and FQGNSA. J gave up 6 bases and V 3 bases, and 8 bases lay outside the gene matches. CDR3 length: 15 amino acids. This chain's CDR3 is CASSLVQGRLNEQFF. As DNA, the CDR3 is TGTGCCAGCAGCTTGGTACAGGGGCGCCTCAATGAGCAGTTCTTC.

This clonotype was recorded only once. The CDR3 sequence: CASTQEGETQYF. CDR3 nucleotides: TGTGCTAGTACGCAGGAGGGAGAGACCCAGTACTTC. This chain joins TRBV12-5 and TRBJ2-5, with a tentative D call TRBD2 (6 bases). The CDR3 runs 12 residues. V was trimmed by 8 bases and J by 4 bases, leaving 11 bases between them. The V gene's germline CDR1 is LGHNT and CDR2 FRNRAP.

The DNA for the CDR3 is TGTGCCAGCAGCCCCCTTGACAGGGGCCACGAGCAGTACTTC. It is translated as CASSPLDRGHEQYF. The genes are TRBV14 and TRBJ2-7, with 8 bases matching TRBD1. Trimming at V came to 4 bases and at J to 5 bases, leaving 7 bases not matched to a gene. There are 14 residues in the CDR3. Germline assignment: CDR1 SGHDN and CDR2 FVKESK.

This chain connects TRBV2 to TRBJ1-2, with D unresolved. V was clipped by 7 bases and J by 4 bases, with 13 bases between them. The CDR3 contains 13 residues. Germline CDR1 and CDR2: SNHLY and FYNNEI. The CDR3 region is CASTQRASYGYTF. CDR3 in DNA: TGTGCCAGCACCCAGAGAGCATCCTATGGCTACACCTTC. Combining the CDR3 with reference TRBV2 and TRBJ1-2 gives the whole variable domain EPEVTQTPSHQVTQMGQEVILRCVPISNHLYFYWYRQILGQKVEFLVSFYNNEISEKSEIFDDQFSVERPDGSNFTLKIRSTKLEDSAMYFCASTQRASYGYTFGSGTRLTVV.

The V and J genes are TRBV11-1 and TRBJ2-1, with D possibly being TRBD1 or TRBD2 (5 bases each). CDR1 SGHAT and CDR2 FQDESV come from the germline V gene (reference sequence). The CDR3 contains 13 residues. The germline V and J ends were trimmed by 1 base and 8 bases, with 9 bases remaining between them. The CDR3 sequence is CASSLGDGDEQFF. The CDR3 bases are TGTGCCAGCAGCTTAGGGGACGGAGATGAGCAGTTCTTC.

The chain has TRBV20-1 and TRBJ1-5; D gene ambiguous. Germline assignment: CDR1 DFQATT and CDR2 SNEGSKA (reference sequence). The CDR3 is 15 amino acids. V lost 3 bases and J 1 base, leaving 13 bases between the germline ends. CDR3 nucleotide sequence: TGCAGTGCTAGGCGAGGCCTTGGGAGCAATCAGCCCCAGCATTTT. As protein: CSARRGLGSNQPQHF.

This rearrangement joins TRBV29-1 to TRBJ2-3, with D hard to call. The germline V and J ends were trimmed by 4 bases and 4 bases, with 6 bases remaining between them. The germline gives CDR1 SQVTM, CDR2 ANQGSEA. The CDR3 consists of 11 residues. In nucleotides, the CDR3 is TGCAGCGTTGGCCACTCAGATACGCAGTATTTT. It specifies CSVGHSDTQYF.

This clonotype was detected only once. This chain joins TRBV7-2 and TRBJ2-1; TRBD2 matches 13 bases. The CDR3 totals 15 residues. Germline V CDR1 and CDR2: SGHTA, FQGNSA. The junction had 4 bases not matched to a gene; V was cut back by 1 base and J by 10 bases. CDR3 in amino acids: CASSLVGLAGAEQFF. Written as DNA, the CDR3 is TGTGCCAGCAGCTTAGTAGGACTAGCGGGGGCGGAGCAGTTCTTC. The full variable domain, its missing parts supplied by reference TRBV7-2 and TRBJ2-1, is GAGVSQSPSNKVTEKGKDVELRCDPISGHTALYWYRQSLGQGLEFLIYFQGNSAPDKSGLPSDRFSAERTGGSVSTLTIQRTQQEDSAVYLCASSLVGLAGAEQFFGPGTRLTVL.

The chain recombines TRBV7-9 with TRBJ2-1; D is unclear. With 1 base removed from V and 6 bases from J, the gap between germline ends came to 19 bases. Looked up from germline, CDR1 is SEHNR and CDR2 is FQNEAQ (reference sequence). The CDR3 has 17 amino acids. The CDR3 sequence: CASSLVAMGKTPNEQFF. For the CDR3, the DNA is TGTGCCAGCAGCTTAGTCGCTATGGGGAAAACCCCCAATGAGCAGTTCTTC.

This clonotype was recorded only once. V usage is TRBV28 and J usage is TRBJ2-7; D gene unclear. V dropped 6 bases and J dropped 4 bases, with 13 bases sitting between them. Germline V gene data show CDR1 as MDHEN and CDR2 as SYDVKM. The CDR3 totals 13 residues. CDR3: CASSPGEAYEQYF. DNA for the CDR3: TGTGCCAGCAGCCCGGGTGAGGCATACGAGCAGTACTTC.

V gene TRBV7-2 combines with J gene TRBJ2-1; unclear D gene. The length of the CDR3 is 14 residues. The V and J ends lost 3 bases and 3 bases respectively, with 9 bases between them. CDR1 SGHTA and CDR2 FQGNSA come from the germline V gene. The chain's CDR3 is CASSFMGVYNEQFF. Here the CDR3 DNA reads TGTGCCAGCAGCTTTATGGGCGTCTACAATGAGCAGTTCTTC.

The J gene is TRBJ2-7, the V gene TRBV5-4; D unresolved. The CDR3 is 16 residues long. Trimming left V 4 bases short and J 0 bases short, with 17 bases between. The germline V gene encodes CDR1 SGHNT and CDR2 YYREEE (reference sequence). The chain's CDR3 is CASSPDGPTGSYEQYF. Here the CDR3 DNA reads TGTGCCAGCAGCCCTGACGGACCAACGGGCTCCTACGAGCAGTACTTC. Using reference TRBV5-4 and TRBJ2-7 for the parts outside the CDR3, the full variable domain is ETGVTQSPTHLIKTRGQQVTLRCSSQSGHNTVSWYQQALGQGPQFIFQYYREEENGRGNFPPRFSGLQFPNYSSELNVNALELDDSALYLCASSPDGPTGSYEQYFGPGTRLTVT.

CDR3 in DNA: TGTGCCAGCAGCCAAGATGCGGGATTCTACGAGCAGTACTTC. It yields the protein CASSQDAGFYEQYF. This sequence joins TRBV3-1 and TRBJ2-7, with D possibly being TRBD2 (6 bases). V was shortened by 0 bases and J by 3 bases, with 9 bases between the two germline ends. The germline V gene encodes CDR1 LGHDT and CDR2 YNNKEL (reference sequence). The CDR3 runs 14 residues.